These 5 T cell receptor beta chains share one sample of origin, sequenced in a study of shared clonotypes between healthy human individuals. Sequencing used immunoSEQ multiplex PCR; TCRdb keeps in-frame clones, though not all of them. The data show about 1 million clones, with under 80% seen just once and 1.5% held by the top ten. What was sequenced was memory CD4+ T cells sorted from blood. Subset given: CD45RA-negative fraction. Source of these receptors: a man between 18 and 35 years old in good health.

This clone was detected only once. The chain joins TRBV6-1 to TRBJ1-5; no clear D gene. V shed 6 bases and J shed 2 bases, with 8 bases lying between them. The length of the CDR3 is 13 residues. Germline CDR1 reads MNHNS; CDR2 reads SASEGT. Here the CDR3 reads CASSIYGNQPQHF. CDR3 nucleotides: TGTGCCAGCAGCATATATGGCAATCAGCCCCAGCATTTT.

This chain links TRBV2 with TRBJ1-5; the match to TRBD1 covers 10 bases. The V gene's germline CDR1 is SNHLY and CDR2 FYNNEI. Trimming removed 4 bases from V and 4 bases from J; junction bases left unmatched: 1. The CDR3 runs to 14 residues. CDR3 loop: CASSGQGANQPQHF. CDR3 coding DNA: TGTGCCAGCAGTGGACAGGGGGCTAATCAGCCCCAGCATTTT.

The gene calls are TRBV6-6 and TRBJ2-7; maybe TRBD1 (6 bases). Trimming left V 2 bases short and J 7 bases short, with 21 bases between. The CDR3 is made up of 16 amino acids. Germline CDR1 reads MNHNY; CDR2 reads SVGAGI (reference sequence). The CDR3 sequence is CASSYPASSGAGEQYF. DNA for the CDR3: TGTGCCAGCAGTTACCCCGCCAGCTCAGGGGCTGGTGAGCAGTACTTC.

This rearrangement joins TRBV5-8 to TRBJ2-5; tentatively, D is TRBD2 (6 bases). Trimming removed 1 base from V and 1 base from J, with 14 bases in between. CDR3 length: 16 residues. Germline V lookup: CDR1 SGHTS, CDR2 YDEGEE. CDR3 residues: CASSLISGGAQETQYF. The DNA for the CDR3 is TGTGCCAGCAGCTTGATTTCGGGCGGGGCCCAAGAGACCCAGTACTTC.

This clone was observed a handful of times. This sequence joins TRBV2 and TRBJ2-3; 9 nucleotides line up with TRBD2. Germline-derived CDR1 and CDR2 are SNHLY and FYNNEI. V trimming: 0 bases; J trimming: 2 bases; junction bases outside the gene matches: 6. The CDR3 has 17 residues. CDR3 sequence (DNA): TGTGCCAGCAGTGAAGCTGCTAGCGGGGAGTACACAGATACGCAGTATTTT. The encoded protein is CASSEAASGEYTDTQYF.